The sequence of this T cell receptor beta chain was determined in a study of T cells after yellow fever vaccination. Regarding the study as a whole: FACS-sorted repertoires could harbor abundant contaminating bulk-population clonotypes.

Looked up from germline, CDR1 is KGHDR and CDR2 is SFDVKD. The CDR3 is 15 residues long. J lost 0 bases, V lost 4 bases, and 3 bases had no gene match. Making TCR cDNA involved 5'RACE template switching, which added UMIs and a universal primer site. From the 5' RACE reads, TCRdb called clonotypes with MiXCR, one entry per CDR3 protein. Among approximately 550,000 distinct CDR3 sequences listed, 15% to 20% were seen once. Many counts were recorded for this clonotype. The antigen remains unidentified. The receptor comes from a man aged 25 to 40 who received the YFV17D yellow fever vaccine. Sequenced material: PBMCs, taken 15 days after the yellow fever booster vaccination. The rearrangement joins TRBV24-1 to TRBJ2-5; TRBD2 agrees at 8 bases. The CDR3 spells CATSESGRNQETQYF. CDR3 DNA: TGTGCCACCAGTGAGAGCGGGAGAAACCAAGAGACCCAGTACTTC.